One and the same sample provided the 7 T cell receptor beta chains below, sequenced in a study of cytomegalovirus exposure and HLA in healthy donors. In the PCR, 60 Vbeta and 13 Jbeta primers were used. Sequencing used immunoSEQ multiplex PCR; TCRdb keeps in-frame clones, though not all of them. The profile shows under 200,000 clones, roughly 80% of them singletons. The sequencing input was PBMCs. The receptors originated from a woman between 18 and 30 years old in good health and CMV-seronegative.

This sequence joins TRBV11-2 and TRBJ2-4; D unclear. Trimming pared 5 bases from V and 6 bases from J, leaving 8 bases between. The CDR3 covers 12 residues. In germline, CDR1 is SGHAT, CDR2 FQNNGV. CDR3 nucleotides: TGTGCCAGCAGCAATCAATTAAACATTCAGTACTTC. It codes for CASSNQLNIQYF.

The V gene is TRBV12-5, the J gene TRBJ2-7; D gene unclear. Trimming pared 9 bases from V and 3 bases from J, leaving 9 bases between. Germline loops: CDR1 LGHNT, CDR2 FRNRAP. The CDR3 is 11 residues long. CDR3 loop: CASGFGYEQYF. CDR3 coding DNA: TGTGCTAGCGGGTTTGGCTACGAGCAGTACTTC.

The V gene is TRBV4-2, the J gene TRBJ1-2; D remains ambiguous. CDR3 size: 14 residues. CDR1 is LGHNA, CDR2 YNFKEQ, per germline. V dropped 3 bases and J dropped 1 base, with 9 bases sitting between them. CDR3 in amino acids: CASSQSTDNYGYTF. The CDR3 DNA sequence: TGTGCCAGCAGCCAGAGTACAGATAACTATGGCTACACCTTC.

The CDR3 nucleotides are TGCGCCAGCAGCTTTATACCGGGACTAAGGAATGAGCAGTTCTTC. The encoded protein is CASSFIPGLRNEQFF. The V call is TRBV5-1, the J call TRBJ2-1; 7 bases map to TRBD2. The CDR3 has 15 amino acids. CDR1 is SGHRS and CDR2 is YFSETQ in the germline V gene. With 2 bases clipped from V and 7 bases from J, the junction kept 9 bases outside the gene matches. Using reference TRBV5-1 and TRBJ2-1 for the parts outside the CDR3, the full variable domain is KAGVTQTPRYLIKTRGQQVTLSCSPISGHRSVSWYQQTPGQGLQFLFEYFSETQRNKGNFPGRFSGRQFSNSRSEMNVSTLELGDSALYLCASSFIPGLRNEQFFGPGTRLTVL.

The CDR3 region has the DNA TGTGCCAGCTCACCACTGCTAGCGGGATCCACAGATACGCAGTATTTT. Translating it yields CASSPLLAGSTDTQYF. The chain employs TRBV18 and TRBJ2-3, with 9 bases identical to TRBD2. The CDR3 contains 16 residues. V was pared by 1 base and J by 2 bases, with 4 bases of the junction left unmatched. The germline CDR1 and CDR2 sequences are KGHSH and LQKENI.

J is TRBJ2-7 and V is TRBV28; a weak D match, TRBD2 (6 bases). Germline V gives CDR1 MDHEN, CDR2 SYDVKM. The CDR3 contains 14 residues. The V gene lost 2 bases and the J gene lost 2 bases, with 10 bases spanning the gap. DNA for the CDR3: TGTGCCAGCAGTTTAGGAGGGGCCCCCTACGAGCAGTACTTC. Encoded protein: CASSLGGAPYEQYF.

V is TRBV15 and J is TRBJ2-3; perhaps TRBD2 as D (5 bases). Germline CDR1 is LNHNV and CDR2 is YYDKDF (reference sequence). The CDR3 has 15 residues. V was shortened by 3 bases and J by 4 bases, with 14 bases between the two germline ends. Here the CDR3 DNA reads TGTGCCACCAGCAGTCGTTCCGCGGGTCCAGATACGCAGTATTTT. It encodes CATSSRSAGPDTQYF.